This TCR beta chain was sequenced during a study of blood T cell repertoires in COVID-19. Germline V gene sequence: CDR1 SSHAT, CDR2 FNYEAQ (reference sequence). This CDR3 region has 14 residues. TCRdb keeps only in-frame clones here, not all; method: immunoSEQ multiplex PCR. The sample consists of hundreds of thousands of clones, roughly nine tenths of them appearing once. Comments on this clone: One end of the junction fails to match germline, which may point to a read error.

The chain has TRBV7-7 and TRBJ2-5; D may be TRBD1 or TRBD2 (6 bases each). Sequencing was done on a sample of PBMCs or T cells enriched from blood (not recorded which). This TCR was sampled from a woman aged 25 to 45 who had recovered from COVID-19. The CDR3 sequence: CASSLGGGQETQYF. The CDR3 coding sequence is TGTGCTAGCAGCTTAGGAGGGGGACAAGAGACCCAGTACTTC.